This T cell receptor (beta chain) was sequenced in a study of long-term antiretroviral therapy in people with HIV. Overall study: Of all samples, the earliest predate the 2015 immediate-ART recommendation by about a decade.

The libraries were made with immunoSEQ v3.0 at survey level. Profiling relied on immunoSEQ multiplex PCR, and the TCRdb table lists in-frame clones only, not all of them. The sample lists about 29,000 clones, around 96% seen once, with approximately 8.8% in the top ten. Details on this clone: What it binds is unknown.

The trim removed 9 bases at V and 4 bases at J, leaving 9 bases unmatched. Germline CDR1 MNHNS, CDR2 SASEGT. The CDR3 spans 14 residues. Study-wide findings and caveats: HIV repertoires had narrower CDR3 length ranges than controls. Records did not include ART adherence, viral resistance or therapy changes. With ART, diversity went up but was still lower than in transplant donor controls.

The source was unsorted PBMCs, collected 5.3 years after starting antiretroviral therapy. The TCR sequence derives from a man aged 25 to 45 with HIV. This chain uses TRBV6-1 with TRBJ1-5; 7 bases line up with TRBD1. CDR3 nucleotide sequence: TGTGCCAGTGACGGGACAGCCGGTAATCAGCCCCAGCATTTT. Its translation is CASDGTAGNQPQHF.